This is a list of T cell receptor beta chains from one sample in a study of blood T cells in healthy people across ages. TCRdb reanalysed the 5' RACE reads using MiXCR and keeps one entry per CDR3 protein. The sample has about 930,000 distinct CDR3 sequences, around 29% seen once. These data are also associated with another study on T cells of mothers and their children.

The specimen sequenced was blood. Receptor source: a woman between 35 and 50 years old in good health. CDR3s include the opening cysteine and the closing phenylalanine or tryptophan. Not every row has a clone size; where given, it reads once, few, many or a size class.

len: 13; j_gene: .; abundance: .; v_gene: TRBV3-1; CDR3aa: CASSDEGGYEQYF
len: 14; j_gene: .; abundance: .; v_gene: TRBV20-1; CDR3aa: CSASMESSYNEQYF
len: 11; j_gene: TRBJ2-7; abundance: few; v_gene: TRBV20-1; CDR3aa: CSAREFYEQYF
len: 19; j_gene: TRBJ1-5; abundance: .; v_gene: TRBV20-1; CDR3aa: CSATRRRTTNLYSNQPQHF
len: 17; j_gene: TRBJ2-5; abundance: few; v_gene: TRBV5-5; CDR3aa: CASSKRTSPGVQETQYF
len: 15; j_gene: TRBJ2-7; abundance: .; v_gene: TRBV20-1; CDR3aa: CSARRASGAPYEQYF
len: 11; j_gene: .; abundance: .; v_gene: TRBV29-1; CDR3aa: CSVRGTYEQYF
len: 15; j_gene: TRBJ2-7; abundance: .; v_gene: TRBV7-2; CDR3aa: CASSPKPDPHNEQYF
len: 11; j_gene: TRBJ2-1; abundance: .; v_gene: TRBV12-3/TRBV12-4; CDR3aa: CASSLSGERFF
len: 15; j_gene: TRBJ2-7; abundance: few; v_gene: TRBV5-1; CDR3aa: CATWDGTGVSYEQYF
len: 15; j_gene: TRBJ1-2; abundance: few; v_gene: TRBV20-1; CDR3aa: CSARENGRPNYGYTF
len: 13; j_gene: TRBJ1-5; abundance: .; v_gene: TRBV5-1; CDR3aa: CASRQGVDQPQHF
len: 14; j_gene: TRBJ2-3; abundance: .; v_gene: TRBV6-6; CDR3aa: CAIATSGGTDTQYF
len: 12; j_gene: TRBJ2-1; abundance: many; v_gene: TRBV7-3; CDR3aa: CASSHEGDEQFF
len: 15; j_gene: TRBJ1-6; abundance: .; v_gene: TRBV12-3/TRBV12-4; CDR3aa: CASRGSSGINSPLHF
len: 17; j_gene: TRBJ2-1; abundance: .; v_gene: TRBV12-3/TRBV12-4; CDR3aa: CASSLISGDRSYNEQFF
len: 13; j_gene: TRBJ1-5; abundance: .; v_gene: TRBV12-3/TRBV12-4; CDR3aa: CASSMVGNQPQHF
len: 15; j_gene: TRBJ2-2; abundance: .; v_gene: TRBV12-3/TRBV12-4; CDR3aa: CASSPGGVKTGELFF
len: 16; j_gene: TRBJ2-1; abundance: .; v_gene: TRBV5-5; CDR3aa: CASSLAGGTLRNEQFF
len: 15; j_gene: TRBJ2-7; abundance: .; v_gene: TRBV4-1; CDR3aa: CASSQDTGEWYEQYF
len: 16; j_gene: TRBJ2-2; abundance: .; v_gene: TRBV12-3/TRBV12-4; CDR3aa: CASSFGQGSNTGELFF
len: 15; j_gene: TRBJ2-7; abundance: .; v_gene: TRBV3-1; CDR3aa: CASSPHTSSSYEQYF
len: 13; j_gene: TRBJ1-1; abundance: many; v_gene: TRBV12-3/TRBV12-4; CDR3aa: CASSLEGGTEAFF
len: 14; j_gene: TRBJ2-7; abundance: many; v_gene: TRBV6-2/TRBV6-3; CDR3aa: CASSYPGQTYEQYF
len: 19; j_gene: TRBJ2-1; abundance: .; v_gene: TRBV14; CDR3aa: CASSQDLLSGVWSYNEQFF
len: 15; j_gene: .; abundance: .; v_gene: TRBV6-5; CDR3aa: CASSNYGPVAAEQYF
len: 14; j_gene: TRBJ1-2; abundance: many; v_gene: TRBV7-2; CDR3aa: CASSLDTFFYGYTF
len: 12; j_gene: TRBJ2-7; abundance: few; v_gene: TRBV20-1; CDR3aa: CSAQRQSLGQYF
len: 15; j_gene: TRBJ2-3; abundance: few; v_gene: TRBV7-6; CDR3aa: CASSSEGGGFNTQYF
len: 13; j_gene: TRBJ2-2; abundance: .; v_gene: TRBV5-6; CDR3aa: CASSWVQGGELFF
len: 11; j_gene: TRBJ2-2; abundance: .; v_gene: TRBV7-9; CDR3aa: CAGTYTGELFF
len: 13; j_gene: TRBJ1-2; abundance: few; v_gene: TRBV7-2; CDR3aa: CASSQDRVDGYTF
len: 15; j_gene: TRBJ2-1; abundance: few; v_gene: TRBV7-2; CDR3aa: CASSLTGLSYNEQFF
len: 14; j_gene: TRBJ1-1; abundance: .; v_gene: TRBV7-2; CDR3aa: CASSLLSQRAEAFF
len: 19; j_gene: TRBJ2-3; abundance: few; v_gene: TRBV21-1; CDR3aa: CASSKWVNEQANYTDTQYF
len: 13; j_gene: TRBJ2-1; abundance: many; v_gene: TRBV20-1; CDR3aa: CSARPSRPGEQFF
len: 13; j_gene: TRBJ1-5; abundance: once; v_gene: TRBV24-1; CDR3aa: CAPCSGSNQPQHF
len: 14; j_gene: TRBJ2-7; abundance: .; v_gene: TRBV9; CDR3aa: CASSLGSGLGEQYF
len: 13; j_gene: TRBJ2-3; abundance: .; v_gene: TRBV12-3/TRBV12-4; CDR3aa: CASMGRNTDTQYF
len: 16; j_gene: TRBJ1-2; abundance: few; v_gene: TRBV5-1; CDR3aa: CASSLGTGTANYGYTF
len: 16; j_gene: TRBJ2-1; abundance: many; v_gene: TRBV9; CDR3aa: CASSPSTSGGGNEQFF
len: 14; j_gene: TRBJ2-7; abundance: many; v_gene: TRBV28; CDR3aa: CASSAGGTLYEQYF
len: 12; j_gene: TRBJ2-7; abundance: many; v_gene: TRBV28; CDR3aa: CATIGSFYEQYF
len: 16; j_gene: TRBJ2-3; abundance: .; v_gene: TRBV7-3; CDR3aa: CASSPQAGVGTDTQYF
len: 14; j_gene: TRBJ2-7; abundance: .; v_gene: TRBV6-2/TRBV6-3; CDR3aa: CAIGGRASRYEQYF
len: 15; j_gene: TRBJ2-3; abundance: few; v_gene: TRBV7-9; CDR3aa: CASSFRGPLIDTQYF
len: 15; j_gene: TRBJ1-4; abundance: .; v_gene: TRBV6-2/TRBV6-3; CDR3aa: CASSAGRATNEKLFF
len: 15; j_gene: TRBJ1-2; abundance: .; v_gene: TRBV28; CDR3aa: CASSSPRTGSYGYTF